The TCR beta chain under discussion was sequenced for a study of T cells in Graves' hyperthyroidism and ophthalmopathy (dated by TCRdb to the late 2010s). About the study as a whole: Peripheral blood was collected at initial diagnosis, before any treatment. In more than 5 Graves' hyperthyroidism patients, the study also compared T-cell repertoires from thyroid tissue with T-cell repertoires from blood. After sampling, hyperthyroidism patients received methimazole starting at 30 mg daily, and ophthalmopathy patients received high-dose intravenous methylprednisolone. An independent validation cohort of under 20 hyperthyroidism patients and 17 patients who later progressed to ophthalmopathy tested prospective prediction of ophthalmopathy. For training and testing, the 80 to 100 patients in the discovery cohort were randomly divided in a 7:3 ratio. TCR Vbeta CDR3 sequencing of approximately 140 peripheral blood samples (around 45 ophthalmopathy, approximately 80 hyperthyroidism and roughly 17 progressor patients) is reported in the paper. TCR V-J signatures able to tell the groups apart were searched for in a discovery cohort of 90 to 100 patients, of whom 43 had Graves' ophthalmopathy and about 55 had stable Graves' hyperthyroidism. What the research found in general, with its limitations: Sample size was not statistically predetermined, and investigators were not blinded to group allocation. In cross-validation, a model built on a 13 V-J signature told ophthalmopathy apart from stable hyperthyroidism with 87.88% sensitivity and about 81% specificity, and in testing the same model reached 80%/75%. Blood samples also contained most of the expanded thyroid clonotypes (frequency above 0.001), which suggests that blood repertoires may reflect thyroid immune responses. During validation, the model predicted progression to ophthalmopathy a median of about 6.5 months ahead of onset, with almost 71% sensitivity and roughly 72% specificity.

This clonotype was detected many times. There is no known antigen for this receptor. Nothing much larger sits one base from this clone, and base qualities are not available. TCR beta CDR3 regions were amplified from RNA transcripts. A first-round RT-PCR of the TCR CDR3 used the HTBI primer set with the Qiagen OneStep RT-PCR kit. Libraries were constructed in a second round of multiplex PCR, after which size selection and purification were carried out. Libraries were sequenced paired-end with 100 bp reads on an Illumina HiSeq2000. The source study handled its data this way. Raw data were processed with SOAPnuke, discarding reads with adapters, uncalled bases, mean Phred below 15, or no exact constant-primer or identifier match. High-quality paired reads were merged using COPE v1.2.5, and each unique nucleotide sequence was defined as a clonotype. MiTCR v1.1 was used to align clonotypes to the IMGT TRBV, TRBD and TRBJ reference segments. The analysis was restricted to V-J combinations with a frequency above 0.0001, which together covered about 99% of the repertoires. The TCS score was defined as the ratio of F50 (clonal expansion) to E x V (chaos), calculated using BLOSUM62-based TCRdist between CDR3 peptides within each V-J. Welch's t-statistics and random forest reduced some 510 V-J features to roughly 13, which were used in a naive Bayes classifier (R e1071). Using fastp at Q25 and MiXCR, TCRdb reprocessed the public reads and kept productive beta chains. Each record represents a unique CDR3 protein, reported with the most common genes and DNA among its rows. Here the V and J calls rest on TCRdb's processing, not on the authors' analysis. Recorded for this sample are a few hundred thousand distinct CDR3 sequences; more than 15% of them occurred a single time. The top ten clonotypes cover around 3.5% of the sample.

Ophthalmopathy patients had moderately to severely active disease, with a Clinical Activity Score of 3 or more, a NOSPECS grade of 4 or more, and a disease duration of less than 3 months. Any patient with an uncontrolled infection, another autoimmune disease, pregnancy or lactation was excluded. Diagnoses relied on clinical symptoms, serum thyroxine and TRAb, thyroid ultrasound and orbital computed tomography. Ficoll-Paque density gradient centrifugation was used to isolate PBMCs from about 9.4 ml of fresh peripheral blood. Total RNA was extracted using Trizol reagent, and RNA quality was assessed on an Agilent 2100 Bioanalyzer. Sequenced material: blood. The source of this sequence is a woman aged 40 to 50 with Graves' ophthalmopathy.

The CDR3 loop reads CSALTLNYGYTF. The DNA sequence follows: TGCAGCGCGCTGACACTTAACTATGGCTACACCTTC. The sequence is built from TRBV29-1 and TRBJ1-2, with the D segment identity uncertain. V gives up 7 bases and J gives up 1 base, and the segment between their germline ends measures 10 bases. The germline V gene specifies SQVTM as CDR1 and ANQGSEA as CDR2. CDR3 length: 12 amino acids, cysteine to phenylalanine. Here the CDR3 DNA is all that survives: 36 bases in frame from base 1.